This is a list of T cell receptor beta chains from one sample in a study of blood T cell repertoires in COVID-19. Assay: immunoSEQ multiplex PCR; the TCRdb copy retains only in-frame clones and omits some. The sample has about 68,000 clones, about 90% seen once. The sequenced sample was peripheral blood. These receptor sequences come from a woman aged 45-65 years with COVID-19, enrolled during active disease. CDR3s include the opening cysteine and the closing phenylalanine or tryptophan. The order of the fields is V gene, clone size, D gene, J gene, CDR3 protein, CDR3 DNA. A D gene is named only where the DNA matches it firmly. Clone size, where shown, is once, few, many, or a class for clones that have expanded.

TRBV19	few	TRBD1	TRBJ1-5	CASSFQRTGNQPQHF	TGTGCCAGTAGCTTTCAGAGGACAGGGAATCAGCCCCAGCATTTT
TRBV20-1	-	-	TRBJ1-3	CSAGGGNTIYF	TGCAGTGCAGGGGGAGGAAACACCATATATTTT
TRBV19	-	TRBD1	TRBJ2-5	CASSSLSRRSEIRTGTQFGTQYF	TGTGCCAGTAGTAGTTTAAGCCGCCGGAGTGAGATTAGGACAGGGACACAATTCGGGACCCAGTACTTC
TRBV3-1/TRBV3-2	-	TRBD2	TRBJ2-1	CASSQDLAGGNDYNEQFF	TGTGCCAGCAGCCAAGATCTAGCGGGAGGGAACGACTACAATGAGCAGTTCTTC
TRBV28	-	-	TRBJ2-1	CASSSPVPRPNNEQFF	TGTGCCAGCAGTTCCCCGGTTCCCAGGCCGAACAATGAGCAGTTCTTC
TRBV4-1	-	-	TRBJ2-1	CASSQEFRTSFDEQFF	TGCGCCAGCAGCCAAGAATTTCGTACTAGCTTCGATGAGCAGTTCTTC
TRBV7-2	-	TRBD2	TRBJ2-7	CASSGGRGYEQYF	TGTGCCAGCAGTGGCGGGAGGGGGTACGAGCAGTACTTC
TRBV7-6	-	-	TRBJ1-3	CASSFYRLGSGNTIYF	TGTGCCAGCAGCTTTTATCGACTCGGCTCTGGAAACACCATATATTTT
TRBV19	-	-	TRBJ2-7	CASSIFGASSYEQYF	TGTGCCAGTAGTATTTTTGGGGCCTCCTCCTACGAGCAGTACTTC
TRBV4-1	once	-	TRBJ1-1	CASSYPGRQNTEAFF	TGCGCCAGCAGCTACCCTGGGAGACAGAACACTGAAGCTTTCTTT
TRBV13	-	TRBD1	TRBJ1-3	CASSFEQGEAGNTIYF	TGTGCCAGCAGCTTCGAACAGGGGGAAGCTGGAAACACCATATATTTT
TRBV19	-	-	TRBJ1-1	CASTSEGRGPNTEAFF	TGTGCCAGTACATCCGAGGGCCGAGGGCCGAACACTGAAGCTTTCTTT
TRBV7-3	-	TRBD2	TRBJ2-3	CASSRETSGNLGDTQYF	TGTGCCAGCAGCCGAGAGACAAGCGGGAACCTCGGAGATACGCAGTATTTT
TRBV5-5	-	-	TRBJ1-2	CASSFVGGALNYGYTF	TGTGCCAGCAGCTTTGTGGGGGGGGCCCTGAACTATGGCTACACCTTC
TRBV7-9	few	-	TRBJ1-1	CASSPQGDTEAFF	TGTGCCAGCAGTCCACAGGGAGACACTGAAGCTTTCTTT
TRBV14	-	-	TRBJ2-6	CASSPLKGVKQTGANVLTF	TGTGCCAGCAGCCCCCTAAAAGGGGTTAAGCAAACTGGGGCCAACGTCCTGACTTTC
TRBV20-1	-	-	TRBJ1-5	CSASTGQPQHF	TGCAGTGCTAGCACAGGGCAGCCCCAGCATTTT
TRBV5-1	-	-	TRBJ2-1	CASTLSPGAGEQFF	TGCGCCAGCACCCTGTCCCCAGGGGCCGGTGAGCAGTTCTTC
TRBV2	-	-	TRBJ2-7	CASSEGRVGQYF	TGTGCCAGCAGTGAAGGCCGCGTCGGGCAGTACTTC
TRBV18	-	-	TRBJ2-3	CASSPGVGLPDTQYF	TGTGCCAGCTCACCAGGCGTGGGGCTACCCGATACGCAGTATTTT
TRBV5-4	many	TRBD1	TRBJ1-1	CASSGRGRGTEAFF	TGTGCCAGCAGCGGCAGGGGGCGAGGGACTGAAGCTTTCTTT
TRBV27	-	TRBD2	TRBJ2-1	CASSEREGNNEQFF	TGTGCCTCCTCTGAGAGGGAGGGTAACAATGAGCAGTTCTTC
TRBV28	-	-	TRBJ2-7	CASSLTANPVYEQYF	TGTGCCAGCAGTTTAACCGCGAATCCGGTCTACGAGCAGTACTTC
TRBV2	-	TRBD1	TRBJ2-3	CASSERTGRDFNTDTQYF	TGTGCCAGCAGTGAAAGGACAGGGCGCGACTTCAACACAGATACGCAGTATTTT
TRBV29-1	few	-	TRBJ2-6	CSVGGSSGANVLTF	TGCAGCGTCGGAGGGAGCTCTGGGGCCAACGTCCTGACTTTC
TRBV2	-	-	TRBJ1-1	CASLQGKWTEAFF	TGTGCCAGCCTACAGGGAAAGTGGACTGAAGCTTTCTTT
TRBV20-1	-	-	TRBJ1-1	CSAIMNTEAFF	TGCAGTGCTATTATGAACACTGAAGCTTTCTTT
TRBV4-2	-	-	TRBJ2-1	CASSQEPTTSSHGNEQFF	TGTGCCAGCAGCCAGGAACCCACTACTAGCTCCCACGGCAATGAGCAGTTCTTC
TRBV27	-	-	TRBJ1-5	CASRRAGVNQPQHF	TGTGCCAGCAGGAGGGCAGGGGTGAATCAGCCCCAGCATTTT
TRBV6-5	-	-	TRBJ1-2	CASSSLREYTF	TGTGCCAGCAGCTCATTAAGGGAGTACACCTTC
TRBV5-1	-	TRBD1	TRBJ2-7	CASSIADRGYEQYF	TGCGCCAGCAGTATAGCGGACAGGGGTTACGAGCAGTACTTC
TRBV5-5	-	TRBD1	TRBJ1-5	CASSWGWDRGYNQPQHF	TGTGCCAGCAGCTGGGGCTGGGACAGGGGTTATAATCAGCCCCAGCATTTT
TRBV6-1	-	TRBD2	TRBJ2-2	CASSEAAGGFYTGELFF	TGTGCCAGCAGTGAAGCTGCGGGGGGATTTTACACCGGGGAGCTGTTTTTT
TRBV5-6	-	TRBD1	TRBJ2-2	CASSLARGQGFPGELFF	TGTGCCAGCAGCTTGGCCAGGGGACAGGGTTTTCCCGGGGAGCTGTTTTTT
TRBV28	-	-	TRBJ2-3	CARTDTQYF	TGTGCCCGGACAGATACGCAGTATTTT
TRBV14	-	-	TRBJ2-1	CASSLLLYNEQFF	TGTGCCAGCAGCCTTCTTCTCTACAATGAGCAGTTCTTC
TRBV5-1	-	-	TRBJ2-2	CASSLVAGLLNTGELFF	TGCGCCAGCAGCTTGGTGGCAGGACTTTTGAACACCGGGGAGCTGTTTTTT
TRBV21-1	few	-	TRBJ2-7	CASSYARVPYEQYF	TGTGCCAGCAGCTACGCGAGGGTTCCCTACGAGCAGTACTTC
TRBV5-1	-	-	TRBJ2-2	CASSQGVTGELFF	TGCGCCAGCAGCCAAGGAGTCACCGGGGAGCTGTTTTTT
TRBV14	-	TRBD1	TRBJ1-1	CASSQRQGLNTEAFF	TGTGCCAGCAGCCAACGACAGGGATTGAACACTGAAGCTTTCTTT
TRBV28	-	TRBD1	TRBJ1-3	CASTHLRRARTGTGNTIYF	TGTGCCAGCACTCATCTAAGGAGAGCTAGGACAGGCACTGGAAACACCATATATTTT
TRBV30	-	-	TRBJ1-1	CAWSWGPNTEAFF	TGTGCCTGGAGCTGGGGCCCGAACACTGAAGCTTTCTTT
TRBV6-5	-	-	TRBJ2-7	CASSYEAGEAEQYF	TGTGCCAGCAGTTACGAGGCCGGGGAAGCCGAGCAGTACTTC
TRBV19	-	-	TRBJ2-1	CATSPYTSYNEQFF	TGTGCCACCTCGCCGTACACCTCCTACAATGAGCAGTTCTTC
TRBV6-5	few	-	TRBJ1-5	CASDSLGAQHF	TGTGCCAGCGATAGCCTTGGAGCCCAGCATTTT
TRBV28	-	-	TRBJ2-3	CASSPSGQNGASQYF	TGTGCCAGCAGTCCCTCAGGACAGAATGGGGCATCGCAGTATTTT